One sample yielded the 28 T cell receptor beta chains listed below, sequenced in a study of regulatory T cells in long-lasting Graves disease. The time point is: newly diagnosed GD, antithyroid drugs for less than 3 months. Extracted RNA from PBMCs served as the source of the TCR library. Investigators prepared the TCR beta libraries by applying iRepertoire HTBI primers and Arm-PCR of CDR3 regions. In TCRdb, the multiplex PCR reads were re-called with MiXCR into one record per CDR3 protein. The profile covers about 620,000 distinct CDR3 sequences, with about 16% appearing a single time and 18% taken by the ten largest. The same sample was also used in a study of T cells in Graves' hyperthyroidism and ophthalmopathy.

Material: peripheral blood mononuclear cells (PBMCs), obtained at new diagnosis, from a patient treated with antithyroid drugs. The receptor set was obtained from a woman aged 25 to 39 with Graves disease.

This chain connects TRBV9 to TRBJ1-6, with TRBD1 matching 7 bases. CDR1 is SGDLS and CDR2 is YYNGEE in the germline V gene. V lost 4 bases to trimming and J lost 11 bases; unmatched junction nucleotides: 9. CDR3 length equals 14 residues. The chain's CDR3 is CASSPTSRGAPLHF. In DNA, the CDR3 is TGTGCCAGCAGCCCCACTTCCAGGGGGGCACCCCTCCACTTT.

This clonotype was observed many times. This chain connects TRBV6-2 or TRBV6-3 to TRBJ2-7, with D tentatively TRBD1 (6 bases). Trimming took off 0 bases at V and 5 bases at J, with 11 bases between the two ends. This CDR3 has 14 amino acids. Germline V gene data show CDR1 as MNHEY and CDR2 as SVGEGT. The CDR3 region has the DNA TGTGCCAGCAGTTACTCTAGGGGGTTAGACGAGCAGTACTTC. It is translated as CASSYSRGLDEQYF.

There are many counts of this clonotype. The genes are TRBV19 and TRBJ2-7; 11 bases match TRBD2. The trim removed 5 bases at V and 5 bases at J, leaving 8 bases unmatched. CDR3 length: 15 residues. Germline V gene lookup returns CDR1 LNHDA and CDR2 SQIVND (reference sequence). CDR3 region: CASSYRLAGSNEQYF. CDR3 DNA sequence: TGTGCCAGTAGTTACCGACTAGCGGGAAGCAACGAGCAGTACTTC.

This chain links TRBV20-1 with TRBJ2-2, with 7 bases fitting TRBD2. Germline V lookup: CDR1 DFQATT, CDR2 SNEGSKA (reference sequence). Losses at the gene ends were 3 bases for V and 0 bases for J; bases not matched to a gene: 4. The CDR3 covers 15 residues. As DNA, the CDR3 is TGCAGTGCTAGGGGTCTAGCGGCGAACACCGGGGAGCTGTTTTTT. It yields the protein CSARGLAANTGELFF.

The rearrangement links TRBV18 to TRBJ2-1; TRBD2 aligns across 13 bases. The germline V gene has CDR1 KGHSH and CDR2 LQKENI. CDR3 length: 17 residues. V was pared by 0 bases and J by 8 bases, with 7 bases of the junction left unmatched. CDR3 sequence reads: CASSPPTGTSGTDEQFF. The CDR3 bases are TGTGCCAGCTCACCACCTACCGGGACTAGCGGGACCGATGAGCAGTTCTTC.

This clonotype has just a few counts. This CDR3 reads CASSLGKGVNTEAFF. DNA for the CDR3: TGTGCCAGCAGCTTAGGTAAGGGTGTGAACACTGAAGCTTTCTTT. This chain links TRBV7-2 with TRBJ1-1, with no clear D. Germline CDR1 and CDR2: SGHTA and FQGNSA. There are 15 residues in the CDR3. Trimming took off 1 base at V and 0 bases at J, with 9 bases between the two ends.

This chain uses TRBV5-4 with TRBJ1-1, with D unclear. Per germline, CDR1 SGHNT and CDR2 YYREEE (reference sequence). With 0 bases removed from V and 4 bases from J, the gap between germline ends came to 10 bases. The CDR3 spans 14 residues. The CDR3 nucleotides read TGTGCCAGCAGCTTGGGGTGGGGAGGCACTGAAGCTTTCTTT. As protein: CASSLGWGGTEAFF.

In its sample, this clonotype was seen a few times. V is TRBV27 and J is TRBJ1-2; D not resolved. CDR3 length: 17 residues. The V end was cut by 2 bases, the J end by 5 bases, with 21 bases between. Germline V CDR1 and CDR2: MNHEY, SMNVEV (reference sequence). CDR3 sequence (DNA): TGTGCCAGCAGTTTAAAGGGCAGTGGGATCGTTCATTATGGCTACACCTTC. This codes for CASSLKGSGIVHYGYTF.

This clonotype was recorded many times. CDR3 DNA sequence: TGTGCCAGCACCAGGACAGGGGGCACAGATACGCAGTATTTT. The encoded protein is CASTRTGGTDTQYF. The chain is built from TRBV6-1 and TRBJ2-3; 9 positions agree with TRBD1. V lost 7 bases to trimming and J lost 1 base; unmatched junction nucleotides: 3. CDR1 and CDR2 (germline): MNHNS, SASEGT. The length of the CDR3 is 14 residues.

As to this clonotype: A much larger clone lies one base from this, so it may be a read error. The V call is TRBV28, the J call TRBJ2-5; TRBD2 aligns across 11 bases. Trimming at V came to 6 bases and at J to 5 bases, leaving 11 bases not matched to a gene. The CDR3 covers 16 residues. Germline lookup yields CDR1 MDHEN and CDR2 SYDVKM. CDR3 coding DNA: TGTGCCAGCAGAACCCCTAGCGGGAGGCTCTGGGAGACCCAGTACTTC. It encodes CASRTPSGRLWETQYF.

There are many counts of this clonotype. V is TRBV28 and J is TRBJ2-1; D possibly matches TRBD1 or TRBD2 (5 bases each). Trimming cost V 6 bases and J 0 bases, with 9 bases left between them. This CDR3 contains 14 residues. Germline CDR1 MDHEN, CDR2 SYDVKM. The CDR3 sequence is CASRRDPSYNEQFF. CDR3 nucleotide sequence: TGTGCCAGCAGACGGGACCCCTCCTACAATGAGCAGTTCTTC.

This clonotype was seen a few times. The chain combines TRBV6-2 or TRBV6-3 with TRBJ2-7; tentative D call: TRBD2 (5 bases). This CDR3 spans 18 amino acids. The V gene's germline CDR1 is MNHEY and CDR2 SVGEGT. The V gene lost 0 bases and the J gene lost 0 bases, with 18 bases spanning the gap. The CDR3 protein is CASSYSHPVTGNSYEQYF. The DNA of the CDR3 is TGTGCCAGCAGTTACTCACACCCAGTTACGGGAAACTCCTACGAGCAGTACTTC.

As regards this clonotype: With a much larger clone just one base away, this may be a read error. This chain links TRBV7-9 with TRBJ1-4; possible D gene TRBD1, 5 bases. The CDR3 spans 15 residues. V lost 8 bases, J lost 8 bases, and 21 bases lay in between. Germline assignment: CDR1 SEHNR and CDR2 FQNEAQ (reference sequence). CDR3 DNA: TGTGCCAGCGGTAACGTCCAGGGCATCGGCGAAAAACTGTTTTTT. Translated: CASGNVQGIGEKLFF.

The chain is built from TRBV2 and TRBJ2-5; D is ambiguous. The germline gives CDR1 SNHLY, CDR2 FYNNEI. The CDR3 extends over 12 amino acids. Trimming cost V 2 bases and J 5 bases, with 6 bases left between them. DNA of the CDR3: TGTGCCAGCAGTGAACATTGGGAGACCCAGTACTTC. This sequence encodes CASSEHWETQYF.

This clonotype has ten or more counts. The rearrangement links TRBV29-1 to TRBJ1-2; 7 bases line up with TRBD1. This CDR3 is 13 amino acids long. Germline V gives CDR1 SQVTM, CDR2 ANQGSEA. Trimming at V came to 5 bases and at J to 2 bases, leaving 5 bases not matched to a gene. Here the CDR3 reads CSVRGTENYGYTF. CDR3 in DNA: TGCAGCGTTCGCGGGACAGAGAACTATGGCTACACCTTC.

The chain couples TRBV27 to TRBJ2-6, with unresolved D. The length of the CDR3 is 15 residues. The germline gives CDR1 MNHEY, CDR2 SMNVEV (reference sequence). Trimming removed 6 bases from V and 0 bases from J, with 9 bases in between. CDR3 region: CASSESNSGANVLTF. The CDR3 DNA reads TGTGCCAGCAGCGAATCTAACTCTGGGGCCAACGTCCTGACTTTC.

V and J are TRBV3-1 and TRBJ2-1; the D is unclear. CDR3 length equals 15 residues. Germline CDR1 LGHDT, CDR2 YNNKEL (reference sequence). Trimming left V 1 base short and J 10 bases short, with 17 bases between. The CDR3 DNA sequence: TGTGCCAGCAGCCAAGTTTACGGCAACTCCTACGAGCAGTTCTTC. Protein: CASSQVYGNSYEQFF.

The chain recombines TRBV7-6 with TRBJ1-5; D is unresolved. The V gene's germline CDR1 is SGHVS and CDR2 FNYEAQ. CDR3 length equals 13 residues. V was trimmed by 1 base and J by 3 bases, leaving 4 bases between them. DNA for the CDR3: TGTGCCAGCAGCTTAGGGTTCAATCAGCCCCAGCATTTT. It encodes CASSLGFNQPQHF.

This chain joins TRBV6-1 and TRBJ1-1; the D is unclear. The CDR3 covers 12 residues. The germline V gene has CDR1 MNHNS and CDR2 SASEGT. V was pared by 5 bases and J by 5 bases, with 9 bases between. The CDR3 region is CASSRTWTEAFF. The CDR3, as DNA: TGTGCCAGCAGTCGAACTTGGACTGAAGCTTTCTTT.

The gene calls are TRBV29-1 and TRBJ1-3; no clear D. The CDR3 contains 11 residues. The ends were cut back, 6 bases at V and 3 bases at J, with 6 bases in the middle. From germline, CDR1 is SQVTM and CDR2 ANQGSEA. CDR3 amino acids: CSVRDGNTIYF. The CDR3 DNA reads TGCAGCGTCCGGGATGGAAACACCATATATTTT.

This clonotype has ten or more counts. V is TRBV20-1 and J is TRBJ2-2, with D perhaps matching TRBD2 (5 bases). Deletions cut 5 bases from V and 4 bases from J, with 17 bases between. This CDR3 comprises 15 residues. The germline V gene has CDR1 DFQATT and CDR2 SNEGSKA (reference sequence). DNA of the CDR3: TGCAGTGCTTCCGCAGAGGGTAGTCTCACCGGGGAGCTGTTTTTT. It encodes CSASAEGSLTGELFF.

The V gene is TRBV10-3, the J gene TRBJ2-5; perhaps TRBD2 as D (6 bases). CDR1 ENHRY and CDR2 SYGVKD come from the germline V gene. V dropped 0 bases and J dropped 5 bases, with 10 bases sitting between them. There are 14 residues in the CDR3. The CDR3 sequence is CAISESGGWETQYF. CDR3 bases: TGTGCCATCAGTGAGTCGGGGGGATGGGAGACCCAGTACTTC.

A note on this clonotype: The junction and the germline gene differ at one end; a read error may be behind it. The V and J genes are TRBV30 and TRBJ1-5; possible D gene TRBD1, 5 bases. The CDR3 runs to 14 residues. CDR1 and CDR2 (germline): GTSNPN, SVGIG (reference sequence). The CDR3 loop reads CAWGVHGGNQPQHF. CDR3 DNA: TGTGCCTGGGGTGTACACGGGGGAAATCAGCCCCAGCATTTT.

This chain joins TRBV24-1 and TRBJ1-5; D ambiguous. Per germline, CDR1 KGHDR and CDR2 SFDVKD. The CDR3 extends over 14 amino acids. The V gene lost 3 bases and the J gene lost 3 bases, with 8 bases spanning the gap. Here the CDR3 DNA reads TGTGCCACCAGTGATGCGCAGGTCAATCAGCCCCAGCATTTT. Its protein is CATSDAQVNQPQHF.

The chain joins TRBV5-4 to TRBJ1-6, with TRBD1 as a possible D gene (5 bases). This CDR3 is built from 14 residues. Trimming pared 3 bases from V and 7 bases from J, leaving 11 bases between. In germline, CDR1 is SGHNT, CDR2 YYREEE (reference sequence). CDR3 residues: CASSSQGANSPLHF. For the CDR3, the DNA is TGTGCCAGCAGCTCTCAAGGGGCAAATTCACCCCTCCACTTT.

In this sample, this clonotype turned up many times. The CDR3 DNA reads as TGTGCCAGCAGTCGGGGCCTTTCCTTGAGGAACACTGAAGCTTTCTTT. Translated, it gives CASSRGLSLRNTEAFF. The V and J genes are TRBV28 and TRBJ1-1; D possibly corresponds to TRBD1 (5 bases). V lost 5 bases to trimming and J lost 1 base, with 17 bases between them. CDR1 is MDHEN and CDR2 is SYDVKM in the germline V gene. CDR3 length equals 16 residues.

A remark on this clonotype: A much larger clonotype is one base distant, so this may be a read error. The CDR3 nucleotides are TGTGCCAGCGGTGAAGCGGGAGCGGCAGATACGCAGTATTTT. It is translated as CASGEAGAADTQYF. V and J are TRBV6-1 and TRBJ2-3, with 8 bases that match TRBD2. Germline CDR1 MNHNS, CDR2 SASEGT. CDR3 size: 14 residues.

This clonotype occurred many times. The chain carries TRBV6-1 and TRBJ2-6; D unclear. V was shortened by 10 bases and J by 0 bases, with 13 bases between the two germline ends. Per the germline V gene, CDR1 is MNHNS and CDR2 is SASEGT. The CDR3 covers 15 residues. The CDR3 bases are TGTGCCACCCACGTTAGCAGCTCTGGGGCCAACGTCCTGACTTTC. It specifies CATHVSSSGANVLTF.